A single sample is the source of the 3 T cell receptor beta chains below, sequenced in a study of radiation and T cells in renal cell carcinoma. Time point: blood 2 weeks post-SBRT. Treatment reported: 15 Gy SBRT to primary tumor, nephrectomy 4 weeks later. Some clones are missing from TCRdb's copy, which holds only in-frame ones; the method was immunoSEQ multiplex PCR. The sample has 100,000 to 150,000 clones, around 90% seen once. The sample in question was blood, obtained from a patient whose treatment included radiotherapy and nephrectomy. These receptors originate from a woman in her 70s with renal cell carcinoma.

The chain links TRBV27 to TRBJ2-7; 9 nucleotides agree with TRBD1. Trimming at V came to 9 bases and at J to 4 bases, leaving 10 bases not matched to a gene. Germline CDR1 and CDR2: MNHEY and SMNVEV (reference sequence). This CDR3 is built from 14 residues. As DNA, the CDR3 is TGTGCCAGTAAACTCCGGGACAGGGCTTACGAGCAGTACTTC. The encoded protein is CASKLRDRAYEQYF.

The chain employs TRBV19 and TRBJ1-1, with D uncertain. The CDR3 extends over 11 amino acids. V was pared by 7 bases and J by 4 bases, with 7 bases between. The germline V gene has CDR1 LNHDA and CDR2 SQIVND (reference sequence). As DNA, the CDR3 is TGTGCCAGTATTGGATTCACTGAAGCTTTCTTT. It specifies CASIGFTEAFF. Together with reference TRBV19 and TRBJ1-1, the CDR3 gives the full variable domain: DGGITQSPKYLFRKEGQNVTLSCEQNLNHDAMYWYRQDPGQGLRLIYYSQIVNDFQKGDIAEGYSVSREKKESFPLTVTSAQKNPTAFYLCASIGFTEAFFGQGTRLTVV.

The chain employs TRBV7-9 and TRBJ1-2, with TRBD1 matching 11 bases. In germline, CDR1 is SEHNR, CDR2 FQNEAQ (reference sequence). The CDR3 consists of 14 residues. J lost 7 bases, V lost 5 bases, and 6 bases had no gene match. Here the CDR3 DNA reads TGTGCCAGCAGCGTCGGACAGGGGGCTGGTGGCTACACCTTC. Translating gives CASSVGQGAGGYTF.